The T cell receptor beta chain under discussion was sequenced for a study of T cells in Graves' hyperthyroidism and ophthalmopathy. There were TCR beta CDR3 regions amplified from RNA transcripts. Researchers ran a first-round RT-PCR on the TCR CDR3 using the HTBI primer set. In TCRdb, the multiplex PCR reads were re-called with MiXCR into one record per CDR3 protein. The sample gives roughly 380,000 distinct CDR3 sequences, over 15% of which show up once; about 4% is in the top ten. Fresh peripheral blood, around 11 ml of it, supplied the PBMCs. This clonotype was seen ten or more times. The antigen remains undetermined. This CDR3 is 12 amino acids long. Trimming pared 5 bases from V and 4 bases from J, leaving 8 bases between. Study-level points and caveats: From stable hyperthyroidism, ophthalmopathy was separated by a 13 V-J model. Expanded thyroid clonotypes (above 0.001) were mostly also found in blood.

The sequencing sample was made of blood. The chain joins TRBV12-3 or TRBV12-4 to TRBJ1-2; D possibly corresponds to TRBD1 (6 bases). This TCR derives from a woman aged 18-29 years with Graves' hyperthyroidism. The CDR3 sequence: CASSRTVYGYTF. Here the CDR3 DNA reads TGTGCCAGCAGTAGGACAGTCTATGGCTACACCTTC.